This paragraph reports one TCR beta chain. The table lists this clone with a few counts. Its antigen target is currently unknown. Base qualities are not at hand, and no much larger clone is one base apart. Patients with a history of autoimmune disease or receiving systemic immunosuppression were excluded from the trial. In every dose cohort, peripheral blood was drawn for TCR sequencing at baseline, cycle 4 day 1, and cycle 7 day 1. Samples were obtained from an open-label, multicenter, first-in-human phase I dose-escalation trial of ivuxolimab. Adults with locally advanced or metastatic melanoma, renal cell, hepatocellular, or head and neck squamous cell carcinoma were enrolled in the trial. Before TCR sequencing, CD4+ T cells and CD8+ T cells were sorted from peripheral blood as separate populations. The sample belongs to a study of OX40 agonist ivuxolimab in advanced cancers. Study-level background: Ivuxolimab was an agonistic, fully human IgG2 monoclonal antibody directed against OX40 (CD134), a costimulatory receptor. Partial responses were achieved by three dose-escalation patients, of whom one had hepatocellular carcinoma and two had cutaneous melanoma. Intravenous ivuxolimab was administered to patients every 2 weeks at six dose levels: 0.01, 0.1, 0.3, 1.5, 3 and 10 mg/kg. Peripheral TCRbeta sequencing aimed to test whether ivuxolimab altered TCR sequence diversity and caused clonal T-cell expansion. The paper reports the monotherapy dose-escalation portion (N of about 47 patients) of the phase I ivuxolimab trial. Among the approximately 50 dose-escalation patients, roughly 20 had hepatocellular carcinoma, around 15 melanoma, 9 renal cell carcinoma and 9 head and neck cancer. Patients were allowed to have had prior anti-PD-1, anti-PD-L1 or anti-CTLA-4 therapy, and 40% of the dose-escalation patients had previously received checkpoint inhibitors. In the dose-escalation cohort, 70% to 85% of patients were male, and the mean age was approximately 60 years, with a range of about 23 to 90. General findings and caveats noted by the study authors: Low levels of normalized T-cell clonal expansion were also shown by some nonresponding patients. Clonal expansion of both CD4+ and CD8+ blood T cells was observed from baseline to week 6 at doses 0.1 to 3.0 mg/kg. Antigen specificity was not determined for the clonally expanded peripheral T cells. After ivuxolimab, CD8+ T cells had more expanded clones than CD4+ T cells on average. In the 0.1-3.0 mg/kg groups, partial responders were among the patients with the lowest normalized peripheral clonal expansion, particularly in CD8+ T cells.

Deletion took 7 bases off V and 1 base off J, with a span of 9 bases between the germline ends. The CDR3 runs 13 amino acids, cysteine and phenylalanine included. Only the CDR3 region is kept as DNA, spanning 39 bases read in frame from base 1. As encoded in the germline V gene, CDR1 is ENHRY while CDR2 is SYGVKD. For sequencing of the TCRbeta CDR3 region, genomic DNA was extracted from the sorted cells. TCRbeta CDR3 regions were sequenced using the immunoSEQ Assay. What TCRdb holds here is the immuneACCESS table cut down to in-frame rearrangements. Part of the clones is not present; checked against another copy, under half of the missing clones reflect an unresolved V gene, and the others are unexplained. Across this sample there are some 30,000 clones, with roughly 81% seen only once. Together, the top ten hold 15% to 20% of the sample.

The starting material was CD4+ or CD8+ T cells sorted from blood, obtained in a trial of the OX40 agonist ivuxolimab. The sequence derives from an adult with an advanced solid tumor such as melanoma, head and neck, liver or kidney cancer. The chain joins TRBV10-3 to TRBJ2-3, with the D gene not confidently named. The CDR3 region reads CAIMGNGTDTQYF. The DNA is as follows: TGTGCCATCATGGGTAACGGCACAGATACGCAGTATTTT.